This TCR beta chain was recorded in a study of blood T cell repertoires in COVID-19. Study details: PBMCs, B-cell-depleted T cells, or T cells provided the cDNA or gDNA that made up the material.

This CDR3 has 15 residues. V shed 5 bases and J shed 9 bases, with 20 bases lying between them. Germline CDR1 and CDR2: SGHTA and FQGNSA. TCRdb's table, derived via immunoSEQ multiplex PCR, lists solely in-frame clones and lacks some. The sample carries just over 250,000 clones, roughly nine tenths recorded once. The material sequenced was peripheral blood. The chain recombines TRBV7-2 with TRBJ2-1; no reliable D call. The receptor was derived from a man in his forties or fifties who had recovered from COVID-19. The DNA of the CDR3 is TGTGCCAGCAGCCCCTTAGTGCGACTTGGGTCTGAGCAGTTCTTC. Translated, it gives CASSPLVRLGSEQFF.